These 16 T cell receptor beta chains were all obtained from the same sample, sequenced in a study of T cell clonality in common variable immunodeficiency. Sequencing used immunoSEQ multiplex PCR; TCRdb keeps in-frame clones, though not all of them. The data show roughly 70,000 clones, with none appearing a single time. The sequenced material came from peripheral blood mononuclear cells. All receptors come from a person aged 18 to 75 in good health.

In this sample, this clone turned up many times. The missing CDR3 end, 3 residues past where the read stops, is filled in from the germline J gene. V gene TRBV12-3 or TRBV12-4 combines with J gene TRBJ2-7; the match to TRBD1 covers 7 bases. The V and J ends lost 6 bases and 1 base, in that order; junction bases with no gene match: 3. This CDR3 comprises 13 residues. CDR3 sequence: CASRPGQSYEQYF. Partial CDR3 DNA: TGTGCCAGCAGACCGGGACAGTCCTACGAG.

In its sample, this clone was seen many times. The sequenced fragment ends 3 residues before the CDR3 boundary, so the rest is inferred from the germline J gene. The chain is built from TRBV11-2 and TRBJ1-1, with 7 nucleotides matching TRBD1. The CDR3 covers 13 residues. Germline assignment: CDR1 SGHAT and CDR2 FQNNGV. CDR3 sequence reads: CASSETGAPRAFF. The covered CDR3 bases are TGTGCCAGCAGCGAAACAGGGGCTCCCCGG.

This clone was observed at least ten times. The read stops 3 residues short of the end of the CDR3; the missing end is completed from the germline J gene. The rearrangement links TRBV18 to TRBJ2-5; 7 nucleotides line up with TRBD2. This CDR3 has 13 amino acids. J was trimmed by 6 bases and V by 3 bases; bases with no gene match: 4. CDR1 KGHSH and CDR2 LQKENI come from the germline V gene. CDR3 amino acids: CASSPGGSQTQYF. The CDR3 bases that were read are TGTGCCAGCTCACCGGGGGGGTCCCAGACC.

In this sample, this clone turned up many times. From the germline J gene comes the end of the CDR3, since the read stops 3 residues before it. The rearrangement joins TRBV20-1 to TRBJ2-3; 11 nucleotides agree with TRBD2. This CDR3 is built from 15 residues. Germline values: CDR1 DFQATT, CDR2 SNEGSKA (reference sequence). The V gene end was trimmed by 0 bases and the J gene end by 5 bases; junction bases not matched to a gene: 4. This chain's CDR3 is CSARDRLAGLDTQYF. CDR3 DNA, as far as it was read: TGCAGTGCTAGAGATCGACTAGCGGGGTTAGATACG.

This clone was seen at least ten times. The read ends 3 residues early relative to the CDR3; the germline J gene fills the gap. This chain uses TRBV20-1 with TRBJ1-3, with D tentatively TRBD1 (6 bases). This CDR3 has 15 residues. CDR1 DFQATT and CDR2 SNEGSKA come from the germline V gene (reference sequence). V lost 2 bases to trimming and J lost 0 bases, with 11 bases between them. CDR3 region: CSARKGQISGNTIYF. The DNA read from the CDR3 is TGCAGTGCTAGAAAAGGACAGATCTCTGGAAACACC.

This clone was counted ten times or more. The sequenced part of the CDR3 DNA is TGTGCCATCAGTGAGTCGTTGGGGGGGCAAAACGAG. Its protein product is CAISESLGGQNE. The whole CDR3 sequence reads CAISESLGGQNEQYF. This chain uses TRBV10-3 with TRBJ2-7, with a tentative D call TRBD2 (7 bases). The read finishes 3 residues shy of the CDR3 end, and the germline J gene is used to complete it. CDR1 is ENHRY, CDR2 SYGVKD, per germline. This CDR3 contains 15 residues. With 0 bases removed from V and 5 bases from J, the gap between germline ends came to 14 bases.

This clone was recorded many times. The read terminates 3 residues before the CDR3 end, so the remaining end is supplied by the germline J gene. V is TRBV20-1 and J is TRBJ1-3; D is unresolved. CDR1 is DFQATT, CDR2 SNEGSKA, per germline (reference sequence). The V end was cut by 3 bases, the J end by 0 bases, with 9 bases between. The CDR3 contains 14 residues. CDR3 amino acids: CSASEQNSGNTIYF. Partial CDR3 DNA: TGCAGTGCTAGTGAGCAAAACTCTGGAAACACC.

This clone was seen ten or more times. CDR3 protein: CASSMNGNIQYF. The covered CDR3 bases are TGTGCCAGTAGTATGAACGGAAACATT. This rearrangement joins TRBV19 to TRBJ2-4; no clear D gene. The CDR3 is cut off 3 residues early in the read; its end comes from the germline J gene. Germline values: CDR1 LNHDA, CDR2 SQIVND (reference sequence). The CDR3 is made up of 12 amino acids. The V gene lost 3 bases and the J gene lost 6 bases, with 6 bases spanning the gap.

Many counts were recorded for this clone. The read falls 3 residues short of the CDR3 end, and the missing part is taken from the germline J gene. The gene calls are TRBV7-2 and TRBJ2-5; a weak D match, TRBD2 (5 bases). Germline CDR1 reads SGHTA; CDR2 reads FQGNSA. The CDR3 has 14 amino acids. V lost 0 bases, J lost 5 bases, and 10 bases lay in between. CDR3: CASSLAARGETQYF. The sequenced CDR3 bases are TGTGCCAGCAGCTTAGCAGCCCGGGGTGAGACC.

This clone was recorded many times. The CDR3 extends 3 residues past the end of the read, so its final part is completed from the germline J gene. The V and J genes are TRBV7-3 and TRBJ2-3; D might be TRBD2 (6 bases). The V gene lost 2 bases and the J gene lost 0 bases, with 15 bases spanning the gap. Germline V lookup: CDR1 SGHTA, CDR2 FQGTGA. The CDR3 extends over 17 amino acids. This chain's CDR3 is CASSLGLAPSSTDTQYF. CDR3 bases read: TGTGCCAGCAGCTTAGGCCTAGCGCCGTCTAGCACAGATACG.

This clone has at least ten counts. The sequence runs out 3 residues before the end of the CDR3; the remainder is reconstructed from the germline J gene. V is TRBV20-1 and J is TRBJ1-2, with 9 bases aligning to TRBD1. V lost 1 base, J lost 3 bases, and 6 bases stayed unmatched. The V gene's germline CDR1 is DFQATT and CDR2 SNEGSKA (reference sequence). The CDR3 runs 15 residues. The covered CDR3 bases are TGCAGTGCTAGAGCCCGGGACAGGGAATACTATGGC. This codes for CSARARDREYYG. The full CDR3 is CSARARDREYYGYTF.

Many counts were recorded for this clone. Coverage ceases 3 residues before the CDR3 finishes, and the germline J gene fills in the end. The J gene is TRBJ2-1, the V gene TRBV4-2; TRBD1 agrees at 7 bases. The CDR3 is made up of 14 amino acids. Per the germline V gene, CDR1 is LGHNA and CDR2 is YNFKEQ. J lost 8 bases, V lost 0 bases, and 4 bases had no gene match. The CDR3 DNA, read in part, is TGTGCCAGCAGCCAAGAACGACAGGGTGATGAG. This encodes CASSQERQGDE. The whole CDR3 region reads CASSQERQGDEQFF.

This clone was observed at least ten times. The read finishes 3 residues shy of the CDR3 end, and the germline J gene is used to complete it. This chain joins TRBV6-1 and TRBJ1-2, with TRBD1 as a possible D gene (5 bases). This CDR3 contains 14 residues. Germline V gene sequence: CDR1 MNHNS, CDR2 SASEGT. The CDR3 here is CASSEAGRSEDYTF. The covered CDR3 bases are TGTGCCAGCAGTGAGGCAGGGAGATCCGAAGAC.

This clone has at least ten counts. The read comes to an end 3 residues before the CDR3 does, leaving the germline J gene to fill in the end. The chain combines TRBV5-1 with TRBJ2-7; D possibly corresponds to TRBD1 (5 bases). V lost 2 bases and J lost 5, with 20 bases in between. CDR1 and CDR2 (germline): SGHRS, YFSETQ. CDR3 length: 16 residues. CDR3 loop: CASSLGARPLLNEQYF. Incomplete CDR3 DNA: TGCGCCAGCAGCTTAGGGGCCCGACCGCTCCTCAACGAG.

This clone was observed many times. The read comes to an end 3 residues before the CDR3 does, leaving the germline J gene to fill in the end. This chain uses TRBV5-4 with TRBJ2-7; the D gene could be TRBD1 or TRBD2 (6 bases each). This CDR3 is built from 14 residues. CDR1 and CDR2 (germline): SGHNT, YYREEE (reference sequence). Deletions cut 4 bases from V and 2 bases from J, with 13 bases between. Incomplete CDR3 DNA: TGTGCCAGCAGCGCACAGGAGGGGGCCTACGAG. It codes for CASSAQEGAYE. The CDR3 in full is CASSAQEGAYEQYF.

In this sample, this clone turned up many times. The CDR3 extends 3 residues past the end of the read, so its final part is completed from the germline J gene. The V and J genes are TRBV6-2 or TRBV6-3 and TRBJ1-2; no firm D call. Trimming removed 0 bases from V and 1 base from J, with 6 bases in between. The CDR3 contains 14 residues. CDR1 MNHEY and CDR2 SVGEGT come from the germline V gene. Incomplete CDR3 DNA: TGTGCCAGCAGTTACTCGGCCGTTAACTATGGC. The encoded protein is CASSYSAVNYG. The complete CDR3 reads CASSYSAVNYGYTF.